In this sample, the clone carrying this TCR beta chain is large. The antigen remains undetermined. The V gene end was trimmed by 5 bases and the J gene end by 5 bases; junction bases not matched to a gene: 3. Germline V gene lookup returns CDR1 LNHDA and CDR2 SQIVND (reference sequence). CDR3 length: 14 residues. The data belong to a study of tissue T cells after allogeneic stem cell transplantation. Study context: Pathologist H&E review favored samples with visible lymphocytes for sequencing among multiple samples.

Study results and limitations: Within patients, tissue anatomy strongly shaped TCR repertoire composition.

Here immunoSEQ multiplex PCR was the method, and the copy in TCRdb shows in-frame clones only, minus some. The table records roughly 3,500 clones, 70% of them present only once. This chain joins TRBV19 and TRBJ2-7; 13 positions match TRBD2. Specimen: tissue from the right colon, collected at autopsy. The receptor comes from a male donor older than 55 with lung cancer. CDR3 residues: CASSRGLAGDEQYF. The CDR3 bases are TGTGCCAGTAGTCGAGGACTAGCGGGGGACGAGCAGTACTTC.